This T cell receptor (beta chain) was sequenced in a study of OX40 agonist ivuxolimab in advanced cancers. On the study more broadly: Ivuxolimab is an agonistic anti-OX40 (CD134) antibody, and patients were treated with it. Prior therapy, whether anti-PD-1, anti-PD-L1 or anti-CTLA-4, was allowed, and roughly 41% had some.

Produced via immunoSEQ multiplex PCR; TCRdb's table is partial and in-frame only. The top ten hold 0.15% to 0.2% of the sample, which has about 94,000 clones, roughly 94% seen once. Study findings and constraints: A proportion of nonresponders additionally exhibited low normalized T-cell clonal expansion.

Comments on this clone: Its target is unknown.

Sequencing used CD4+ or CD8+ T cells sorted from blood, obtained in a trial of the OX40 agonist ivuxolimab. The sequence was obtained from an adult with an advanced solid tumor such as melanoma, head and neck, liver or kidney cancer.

In nucleotides, the CDR3 is TGCGCCAGCAGTGGAATAGGAGGCGAGAACTATGGCTACACCTTC. Its translation: CASSGIGGENYGYTF. This rearrangement joins TRBV10-2 to TRBJ1-2; D gene unclear. This CDR3 comprises 15 residues. Trimming took off 4 bases at V and 2 bases at J, with 14 bases between the two ends. The germline V gene has CDR1 WSHSY and CDR2 SAAADI.